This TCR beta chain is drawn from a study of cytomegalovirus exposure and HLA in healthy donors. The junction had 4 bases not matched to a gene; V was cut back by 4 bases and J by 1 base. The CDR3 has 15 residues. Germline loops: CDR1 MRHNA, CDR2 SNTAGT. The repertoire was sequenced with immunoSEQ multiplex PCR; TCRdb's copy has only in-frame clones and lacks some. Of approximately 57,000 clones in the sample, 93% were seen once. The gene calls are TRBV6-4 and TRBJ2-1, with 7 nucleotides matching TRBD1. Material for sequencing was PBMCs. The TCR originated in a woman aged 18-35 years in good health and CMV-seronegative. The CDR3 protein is CASSAQGDSYNEQFF. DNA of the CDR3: TGTGCCAGCAGTGCCCAGGGGGATTCCTACAATGAGCAGTTCTTC.